The rows below give T cell receptor beta chains drawn from one sample of a study of blood T cell repertoires in COVID-19. The assay was immunoSEQ multiplex PCR, and TCRdb's table has in-frame clones only and misses some. Seen here are under 150,000 clones, around 89% observed once, and the top ten hold 1.5%. Sequencing was done on a sample of peripheral blood. The receptors originated from a human donor in a cohort sampled during active COVID-19. Each CDR3 is given with its conserved first and last residue. A D gene is named only where the DNA matches it firmly. Not every row has a clone size; where given, it reads once, few, many or a size class.

TRBJ2-1	.	TRBV28	TRBD2	TGTGCCAGCAGTCGGATAGCGGGAGGCAATGAGCAGTTCTTC	CASSRIAGGNEQFF
TRBJ2-1	.	TRBV11-1	.	TGTGCCAGCAGTGGGGGGGCGAATGAGCAGTTCTTC	CASSGGANEQFF
TRBJ2-3	.	TRBV6-1	TRBD2	TGTGCCAGCAGTGGCCGACTAGCGGGGCTGACAGATACGCAGTATTTT	CASSGRLAGLTDTQYF
TRBJ2-1	.	TRBV5-4	TRBD2	TGTGCCAGCAGCGTCGATGCGGGGGACAATGAGCAGTTCTTC	CASSVDAGDNEQFF
TRBJ1-6	.	TRBV18	.	TGTGCCAGCTCACCCACCCCGAGTAATTCACCCCTCCACTTT	CASSPTPSNSPLHF
TRBJ2-1	.	TRBV27	TRBD2	TGTGCCAGCATGGCTAGCGGGGGTTACAATGAGCAGTTCTTC	CASMASGGYNEQFF
TRBJ1-2	.	TRBV30	TRBD1	TGTGCCTGTCCGGGACAGGGGGTTGGCTATGGCTACACCTTC	CACPGQGVGYGYTF
TRBJ1-5	.	TRBV18	.	TGTGCCAGCTCACCCCAGAGGGATCAGCCCCAGCATTTT	CASSPQRDQPQHF
TRBJ2-5	.	TRBV27	.	TGTGCCAGCAGCGCGGACGCAGGGCGAAATCCCGACGAGACCCAGTACTTC	CASSADAGRNPDETQYF
TRBJ2-5	once	TRBV3-1/TRBV3-2	.	TGTGCCAGCAGCCAAGACCGGGAAGACCAAGAGACCCAGTACTTC	CASSQDREDQETQYF
TRBJ1-2	.	TRBV4-1	.	TGCGCCAGCAGCCAAGAAGCAGGGTTGGGCTATGGCTACACCTTC	CASSQEAGLGYGYTF
TRBJ2-7	once	TRBV27	TRBD2	TGTGCCAGCAGGCGGGACTACCAGAGCTCCTACGAGCAGTACTTC	CASRRDYQSSYEQYF
TRBJ1-1	once	TRBV6-5	.	TGTGCCAGCAGTTACTCCTCGACTGTCATGAACACTGAAGCTTTCTTT	CASSYSSTVMNTEAFF
TRBJ1-3	.	TRBV3-1/TRBV3-2	.	TGTGCCAGCAGCTCGAGCACTGGAAACACCATATATTTT	CASSSSTGNTIYF
TRBJ2-3	.	TRBV10-2	TRBD2	TGCGCCAGCCGGACTAGCGGGAACACAGATACGCAGTATTTT	CASRTSGNTDTQYF
TRBJ2-1	.	TRBV5-5	TRBD1	TGTGCCAGCAGTCCCTACCTGAGGGACAGGATAAAAGATGAGCAGTTCTTC	CASSPYLRDRIKDEQFF
TRBJ1-5	.	TRBV6-1	.	TGTGCCAGCAGTGAAGGGACTGGGTGGGTCAATCAGCCCCAGCATTTT	CASSEGTGWVNQPQHF
TRBJ1-6	.	TRBV6-5	.	TGTGCCAGCAGTTTGGCAGGCTCAGGGATAGGGTCACCCCTCCACTTT	CASSLAGSGIGSPLHF
TRBJ1-1	once	TRBV7-6	TRBD1	TGTGCCAGCAGCGCTTCCCAGGGGGCGCGGACTGAAGCTTTCTTT	CASSASQGARTEAFF
TRBJ2-5	.	TRBV4-1	TRBD2	TGCGCCAGCAGCCGCCCGGGACTAGCGGGGGGGAAACAAGAGACCCAGTACTTC	CASSRPGLAGGKQETQYF
TRBJ1-2	.	TRBV7-9	.	TGTGCCAGCAGCTTAAAGGCGACGAGGAGCACCATCTATGGCTACACCTTC	CASSLKATRSTIYGYTF
TRBJ1-2	.	TRBV6-1	TRBD1	TGTGCCAGCAGTGACCCGACAGGGGGCGTAAACTATGGCTACACCTTC	CASSDPTGGVNYGYTF
TRBJ1-4	.	TRBV2	.	TGTGCCAGCAAGGGGGTGGATGAAAAACTGTTTTTT	CASKGVDEKLFF
TRBJ2-5	.	TRBV7-2	TRBD1	TGTGCCAGCAGCTTAGGTGGGACAGGGGAAGAGACCCAGTACTTC	CASSLGGTGEETQYF
TRBJ1-6	.	TRBV28	.	TGTGCCAGCAGTCCCCCAGGGCAGGCGATGGGAACCCTCCACTTT	CASSPPGQAMGTLHF
TRBJ1-6	.	TRBV30	TRBD1	TGTGCCTGGAGCCTGGGGGGGGACAGGGATTCACCCCTCCACTTT	CAWSLGGDRDSPLHF
TRBJ1-6	.	TRBV19	.	TGTGCCAGTAGTATTGGACTGCCCTTGGGTAATTCACCCCTCCACTTT	CASSIGLPLGNSPLHF
TRBJ1-4	.	TRBV28	TRBD1	TGTGCCAGCAGGGGGCAGGGGGCGGCTAATGAAAAACTGTTTTTT	CASRGQGAANEKLFF
TRBJ1-1	.	TRBV28	.	TGTGCCAGCAGGGGGATGGCGGGCCGAGCTTTCTTT	CASRGMAGRAFF